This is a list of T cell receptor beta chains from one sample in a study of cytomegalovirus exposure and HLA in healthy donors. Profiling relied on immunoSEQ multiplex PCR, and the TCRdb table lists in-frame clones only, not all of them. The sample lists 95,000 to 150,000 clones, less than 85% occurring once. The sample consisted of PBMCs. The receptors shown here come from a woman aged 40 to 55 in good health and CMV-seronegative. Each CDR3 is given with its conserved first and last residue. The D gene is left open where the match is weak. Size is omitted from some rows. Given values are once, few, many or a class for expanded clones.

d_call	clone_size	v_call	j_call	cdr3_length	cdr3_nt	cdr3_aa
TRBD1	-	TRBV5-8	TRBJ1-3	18	TGTGCCAGCAGTGTCTTTGGGACAGGGGGCCTTTTTGGAAACACCATATATTTT	CASSVFGTGGLFGNTIYF
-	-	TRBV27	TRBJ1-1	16	TGTGCCAGCAGTTTATCGACGTCGCGGTTGAACACTGAAGCTTTCTTT	CASSLSTSRLNTEAFF
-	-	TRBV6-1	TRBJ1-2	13	TGTGCCGGTCACAGGAGCACTAACTATGGCTACACCTTC	CAGHRSTNYGYTF
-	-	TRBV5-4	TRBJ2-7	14	TGTGCCAGCAGCTTCAGGGGTCGCGGATACGAGCAGTACTTC	CASSFRGRGYEQYF
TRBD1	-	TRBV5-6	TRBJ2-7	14	TGTGCCAGCAGCTACGGACAGGGGACCTACGAGCAGTACTTC	CASSYGQGTYEQYF
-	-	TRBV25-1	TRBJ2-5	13	TGTGCCAGCAGTGACTTCAGGAGGGAGACCCAGTACTTC	CASSDFRRETQYF
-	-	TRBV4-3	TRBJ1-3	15	TGCGCCAGCAGCCAAGTGGCCACCCCGGGGAACACCATATATTTT	CASSQVATPGNTIYF
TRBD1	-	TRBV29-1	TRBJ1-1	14	TGCAGCGTTCACGGGACAGGGGAGAACACTGAAGCTTTCTTT	CSVHGTGENTEAFF
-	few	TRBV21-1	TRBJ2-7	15	TGTGCCAGCAGCAATCCGGGGGGGCTGATCTACGAGCAGTACTTC	CASSNPGGLIYEQYF
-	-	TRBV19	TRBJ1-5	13	TGTGCCAGTAGTATGCCCTTTACACAGCCCCAGCATTTT	CASSMPFTQPQHF
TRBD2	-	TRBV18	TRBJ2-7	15	TGTGCCAGCTCCTACCTGACTAGCGGGCCCTACGAGCAGTACTTC	CASSYLTSGPYEQYF
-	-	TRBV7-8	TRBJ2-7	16	TGTGCCAGCAGCTTAGTTTCATGGGGCGCCTCCTACGAGCAGTACTTC	CASSLVSWGASYEQYF
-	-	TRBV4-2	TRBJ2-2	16	TGTGCCAGCAGCCAAGACTGGGGCGCCAACACCGGGGAGCTGTTTTTT	CASSQDWGANTGELFF
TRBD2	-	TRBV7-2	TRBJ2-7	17	TGTGCCAGCAGCCGCACCTTTAGCGGGGGCAGCTCCTACGAGCAGTACTTC	CASSRTFSGGSSYEQYF
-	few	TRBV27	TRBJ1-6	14	TGTGCCAGCAGTTGGGGGGGGCCTAATTCACCCCTCCACTTT	CASSWGGPNSPLHF
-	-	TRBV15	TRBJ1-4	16	TGTGCCACCAGCAGAGATGCGGGGGCGGCAAGAGAAAAACTGTTTTTT	CATSRDAGAAREKLFF
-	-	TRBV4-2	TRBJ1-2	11	TGTGCCAGCAGCCAACGGGGAACCTACACCTTC	CASSQRGTYTF
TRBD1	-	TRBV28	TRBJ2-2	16	TGTGCCAGCACCCGGACAGGGGTTTCACGTATCGGGGAGCTGTTTTTT	CASTRTGVSRIGELFF
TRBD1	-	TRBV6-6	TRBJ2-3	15	TGTGCCAGCAGTTACCCGGGACAGATCACAGATACGCAGTATTTT	CASSYPGQITDTQYF
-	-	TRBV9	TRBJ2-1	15	TGTGCCAGCAGCGTAGGGGGTAGCGGAAACAATGAGCAGTTCTTC	CASSVGGSGNNEQFF
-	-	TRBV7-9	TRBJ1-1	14	TGTGCCAGCAGCTTATTGGTAGGGGACACTGAAGCTTTCTTT	CASSLLVGDTEAFF
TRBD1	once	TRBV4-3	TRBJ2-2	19	TGCGCCAGCAGCCCCGGACTGGGACAGGGGGCGGCGGGGACCGGGGAGCTGTTTTTT	CASSPGLGQGAAGTGELFF
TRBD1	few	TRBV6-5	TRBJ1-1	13	TGTGCCAGCAGTAAGCCGACAGGGACCGAAGCTTTCTTT	CASSKPTGTEAFF
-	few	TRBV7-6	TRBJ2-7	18	TGTGCCAGCAGCTTGATTGGCGTAGGAGGGCCGTTCGGCGACGAGCAGTACTTC	CASSLIGVGGPFGDEQYF
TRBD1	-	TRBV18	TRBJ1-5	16	TGTGCCAGCTCACCATCACAGGGGGCAGGCAATCAGCCCCAGCATTTT	CASSPSQGAGNQPQHF
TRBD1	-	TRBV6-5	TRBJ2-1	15	TGTGCCAGCAGTTACCGGGACAGGGGGCTCGCTGAGCAGTTCTTC	CASSYRDRGLAEQFF
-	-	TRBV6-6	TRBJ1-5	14	TGTGCCAGCGGGGGGAGCGATAGCAATCAGCCCCAGCATTTT	CASGGSDSNQPQHF
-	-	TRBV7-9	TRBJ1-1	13	TGTGCCAGCAGCCGAGGACCGGACACTGAAGCCTTCTTT	CASSRGPDTEAFF
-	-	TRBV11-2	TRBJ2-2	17	TGTGCCAGCAGCTTAGGGAGGAGTGGGTTCGACACCGGGGAGCTGTTTTTT	CASSLGRSGFDTGELFF
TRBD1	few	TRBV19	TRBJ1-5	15	TGTGCCAGTACCGCGGACAGGGTGGGTGGTCAGCCCCAGCATTTT	CASTADRVGGQPQHF
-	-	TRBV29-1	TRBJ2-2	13	TGCAGCGCCCGGAGCGGTAATACCGGGGAGCTGTTTTTT	CSARSGNTGELFF
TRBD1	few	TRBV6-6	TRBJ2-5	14	TGTGCCAGCAGCCCGGGACAGGTGCCGGAGACCCAGTACTTC	CASSPGQVPETQYF
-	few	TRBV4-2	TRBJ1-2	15	TGTGCCAGCAGCCAAGATCAGGCCAGCAACTATGGCTACACCTTC	CASSQDQASNYGYTF
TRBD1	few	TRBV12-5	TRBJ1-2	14	TGTGCTAGTGGACATACGGACAGGGTTGGCGGCTACACCTTC	CASGHTDRVGGYTF
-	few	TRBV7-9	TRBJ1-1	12	TGTGCCAGCAGGGGGGGGAACACTGAAGCTTTCTTT	CASRGGNTEAFF
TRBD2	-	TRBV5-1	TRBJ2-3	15	TGCGCCAGCTCCTGGCGGGGGGCCTTGGCAGATACGCAGTATTTT	CASSWRGALADTQYF
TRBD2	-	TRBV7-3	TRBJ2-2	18	TGTGCCAGCAGCTTATCCAGTGGGGAGGGAAGGCACACCGGGGAGCTGTTTTTT	CASSLSSGEGRHTGELFF
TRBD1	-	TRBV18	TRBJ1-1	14	TGTGCCAGCTCATTCTCAGGGGGCTGGACTGAAGCTTTCTTT	CASSFSGGWTEAFF
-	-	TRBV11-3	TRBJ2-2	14	TGTGCCAGCAGCCCCAGGTCGCACACCGGGGAGCTGTTTTTT	CASSPRSHTGELFF
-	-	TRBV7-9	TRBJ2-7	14	TGTGCCAGCAGCGTCGACAGGCGACCCTACGAGCAGTACTTC	CASSVDRRPYEQYF
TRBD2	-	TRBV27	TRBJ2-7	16	TGTGCCAGCAGTTTAGGGCGGGGGGGATCCTCCTACGAGCAGTACTTC	CASSLGRGGSSYEQYF
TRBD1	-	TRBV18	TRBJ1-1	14	TGTGCCAGCTCACCGACAGGGGGGGACACTGAAGCTTTCTTT	CASSPTGGDTEAFF
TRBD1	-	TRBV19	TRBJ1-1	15	TGTGCGAGCGTTAGGGACAGTTATATGAACACTGAAGCTTTCTTT	CASVRDSYMNTEAFF
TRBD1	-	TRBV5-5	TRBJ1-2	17	TGTGCCAGCAGCTTCTGGGACAGCCCGAATCTCAACTATGGCTACACCTTC	CASSFWDSPNLNYGYTF
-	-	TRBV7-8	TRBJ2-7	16	TGTGCCAGCAGCCCCTCCGGTGGAGGCCGCTCCTACGAGCAGTACTTC	CASSPSGGGRSYEQYF
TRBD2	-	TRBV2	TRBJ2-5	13	TGTGCCAGCACTAGCGGGCCTGGAGAGACCCAGTACTTC	CASTSGPGETQYF
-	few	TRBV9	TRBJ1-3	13	TGTGCCAGCAGAGACAACTCTGGAAACACCATATATTTT	CASRDNSGNTIYF
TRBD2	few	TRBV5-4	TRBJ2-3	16	TGTGCCAGCAATCTAAGGGCTAGCGGGAGCACAGATACGCAGTATTTT	CASNLRASGSTDTQYF
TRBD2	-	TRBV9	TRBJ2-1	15	TGTGCCAGCAGCGTAGAACTAGCGGATTACAATGAGCAGTTCTTC	CASSVELADYNEQFF
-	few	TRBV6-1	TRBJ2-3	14	TGTGCCAGCAGGCAACAACCCCACACAGATACGCAGTATTTT	CASRQQPHTDTQYF